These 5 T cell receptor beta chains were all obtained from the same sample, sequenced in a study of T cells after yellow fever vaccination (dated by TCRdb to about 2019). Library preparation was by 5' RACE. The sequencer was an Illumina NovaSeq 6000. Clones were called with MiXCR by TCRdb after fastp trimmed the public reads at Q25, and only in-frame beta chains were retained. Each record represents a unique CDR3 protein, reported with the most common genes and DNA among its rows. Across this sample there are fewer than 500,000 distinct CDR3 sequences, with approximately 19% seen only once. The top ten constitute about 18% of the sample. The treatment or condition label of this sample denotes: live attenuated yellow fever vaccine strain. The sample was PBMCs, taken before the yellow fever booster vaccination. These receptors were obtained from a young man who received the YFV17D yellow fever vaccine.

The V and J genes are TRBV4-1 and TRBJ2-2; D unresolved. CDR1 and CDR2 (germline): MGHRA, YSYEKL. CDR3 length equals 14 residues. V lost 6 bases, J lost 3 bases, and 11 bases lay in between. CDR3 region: CASRPWVDTGELFF. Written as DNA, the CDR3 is TGCGCCAGCAGACCCTGGGTCGACACCGGGGAGCTGTTTTTT.

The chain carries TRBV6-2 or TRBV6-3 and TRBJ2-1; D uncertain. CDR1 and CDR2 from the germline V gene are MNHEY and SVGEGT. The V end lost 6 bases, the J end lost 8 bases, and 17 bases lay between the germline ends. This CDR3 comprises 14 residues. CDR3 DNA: TGTGCCAGCAGCACCCACGGGCTGACGGATGAGCAGTTCTTC. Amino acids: CASSTHGLTDEQFF.

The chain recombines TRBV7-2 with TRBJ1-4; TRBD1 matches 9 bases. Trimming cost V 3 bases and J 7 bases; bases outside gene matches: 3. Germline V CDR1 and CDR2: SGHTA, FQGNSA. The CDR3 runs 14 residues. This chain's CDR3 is CASSFRDRAEKLFF. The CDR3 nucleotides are TGTGCCAGCAGCTTCCGGGACAGGGCTGAAAAACTGTTTTTT.

CDR3 DNA: TGTGCCAGCAGCTTAAACAGTGGCAGGGACGGCTACACCTTC. This codes for CASSLNSGRDGYTF. The chain carries TRBV7-3 and TRBJ1-2, with a weak D call TRBD1 (5 bases). Germline V gene sequence: CDR1 SGHTA, CDR2 FQGTGA. The V end lost 1 base, the J end lost 8 bases, and 14 bases lay between the germline ends. The CDR3 length is 14 residues.

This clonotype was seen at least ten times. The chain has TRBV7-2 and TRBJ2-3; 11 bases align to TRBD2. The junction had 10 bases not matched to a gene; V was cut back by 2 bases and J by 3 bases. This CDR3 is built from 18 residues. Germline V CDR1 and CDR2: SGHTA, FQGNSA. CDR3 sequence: CASSLRDGSGGATDTQYF. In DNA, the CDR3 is TGTGCCAGCAGCTTACGTGATGGTAGCGGGGGGGCGACAGATACGCAGTATTTT.